The clone carrying this T cell receptor (beta chain) was seen more than once but under ten times. The entry originates in a study of T cells in Graves' hyperthyroidism and ophthalmopathy. Using RNA transcripts as the source, TCR beta CDR3 regions were amplified. Using the HTBI primer set, a first-round RT-PCR was run on the TCR CDR3. One entry per CDR3 protein results from TCRdb running MiXCR on the multiplex PCR reads. Altogether 250,000 or so distinct CDR3 sequences are present, about 16% being singletons, with the ten largest covering over 30%. Trimming took 0 bases from V and 8 from J, leaving 19 bases between them. The CDR3 covers 16 residues. Germline assignment: CDR1 DFQATT and CDR2 SNEGSKA (reference sequence).

Sequenced sample: blood. The clonotype was recovered from a woman aged 50 to 60 with Graves' hyperthyroidism that later progressed to Graves' ophthalmopathy. This chain connects TRBV20-1 to TRBJ1-4, with a possible D match to TRBD1 (6 bases). CDR3 amino acids: CSARDGGASLREKLFF. The DNA of the CDR3 is TGCAGTGCTAGAGACGGGGGGGCGAGCCTCAGGGAAAAACTGTTTTTT.